The T cell receptor (beta chain) under discussion was sequenced for a study of chemoradiotherapy in HPV16-positive cancers. Over chemoradiotherapy, repertoires were sampled more than once. Clones were sequenced by immunoSEQ multiplex PCR, and TCRdb holds only the in-frame ones, with some missing. The sample lists about 5,400 clones, approximately 71% occurring once. The CDR3 loop spans 16 amino acids. Trimming left V 1 base short and J 4 bases short, with 15 bases between. Germline CDR1 SNHLY, CDR2 FYNNEI. Broader study findings: Candidate HPV-specific clones and E7-related TCR motifs grew in tumor during treatment.

Regarding this clone: Its antigen remains unknown.

The specimen was tumor tissue, collected from a patient who underwent chemoradiotherapy. This clonotype was sampled from a human donor with HPV-associated anogenital cancer. The chain is built from TRBV2 and TRBJ2-3; D is uncertain. The chain's CDR3 is CASSEDFGVGADTQYF. As DNA, the CDR3 is TGTGCCAGCAGTGAAGATTTTGGGGTCGGTGCAGATACGCAGTATTTT.